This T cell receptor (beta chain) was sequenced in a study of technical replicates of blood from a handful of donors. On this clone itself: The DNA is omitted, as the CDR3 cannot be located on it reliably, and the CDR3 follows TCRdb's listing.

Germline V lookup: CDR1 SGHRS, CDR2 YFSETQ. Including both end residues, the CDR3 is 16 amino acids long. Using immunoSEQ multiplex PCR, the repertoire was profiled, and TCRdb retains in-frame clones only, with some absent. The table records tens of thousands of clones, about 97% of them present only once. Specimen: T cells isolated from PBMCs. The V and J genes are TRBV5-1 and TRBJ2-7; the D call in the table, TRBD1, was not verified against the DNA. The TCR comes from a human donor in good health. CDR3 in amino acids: CASSILGGQELYEQYF.